The 6 T cell receptor beta chains given below trace back to one sample, sequenced in a study of CD8+ T cells in alopecia areata. RNA was isolated and reverse transcribed to cDNA, the sequencing template. Sequenced by immunoSEQ multiplex PCR; TCRdb stores in-frame clones only, minus some. The sample consists of 150,000 to 200,000 clones, roughly 60% of them appearing once. The sample's treatment: oral pan-JAK inhibitor, 5-10 mg twice daily. Sequenced here: CD4+ T cells sorted from blood, sampled at week 24, from a patient treated with tofacitinib. Receptors originate from a human donor with alopecia areata.

The chain employs TRBV29-1 and TRBJ1-1; D possibly corresponds to TRBD1 (5 bases). The CDR3 runs 11 residues. The ends were cut back, 6 bases at V and 8 bases at J, with 13 bases in the middle. CDR1 SQVTM and CDR2 ANQGSEA come from the germline V gene. DNA for the CDR3: TGCAGCGTGGGGGAGGGTGCAGAAGCTTTCTTT. Protein sequence: CSVGEGAEAFF.

The chain uses TRBV29-1 and TRBJ1-2; D perhaps matches TRBD1 (5 bases). This CDR3 has 14 amino acids. The ends were cut back, 4 bases at V and 8 bases at J, with 20 bases in the middle. Per germline, CDR1 SQVTM and CDR2 ANQGSEA. Here the CDR3 DNA reads TGCAGCGTTGCCCCCTTGTATGGGGCGCGGGGCTACACCTTC. It codes for CSVAPLYGARGYTF. Full variable domain (missing parts from reference TRBV29-1 and TRBJ1-2): SAVISQKPSRDICQRGTSLTIQCQVDSQVTMMFWYRQQPGQSLTLIATANQGSEATYESGFVIDKFPISRPNLTFSTLTVSNMSPEDSSIYLCSVAPLYGARGYTFGSGTRLTVV.

This clone was recorded a few times. The DNA for the CDR3 is TGCGCCAGCAGTGTCACTAGCGGGGGACAAGAGACCCAGTACTTC. As protein: CASSVTSGGQETQYF. The rearrangement uses TRBV10-2 and TRBJ2-5, with 11 bases aligning to TRBD2. CDR1 is WSHSY and CDR2 is SAAADI in the germline V gene. V gave up 4 bases and J gave up 2 bases; unmatched junction bases: 3. This CDR3 is built from 15 residues.

DNA for the CDR3: TGTGCCAGCAGCTTAGGAGGGACAGGATCCTACGAGCAGTACTTC. It yields the protein CASSLGGTGSYEQYF. The genes are TRBV7-9 and TRBJ2-7; 8 nucleotides match TRBD1. CDR3 length: 15 amino acids. The V and J ends lost 1 base and 1 base, in that order; junction bases with no gene match: 3. Per germline, CDR1 SEHNR and CDR2 FQNEAQ (reference sequence). Supplemented by reference TRBV7-9 and TRBJ2-7, the full variable domain reads DTGVSQNPRHKITKRGQNVTFRCDPISEHNRLYWYRQTLGQGPEFLTYFQNEAQLEKSRLLSDRFSAERPKGSFSTLEIQRTEQGDSAMYLCASSLGGTGSYEQYFGPGTRLTVT.

The chain employs TRBV4-3 and TRBJ2-4, with TRBD1 as a possible D gene (5 bases). The germline V gene has CDR1 LGHNA and CDR2 YSLEER. Trimming stripped 0 bases from V and 6 bases from J, with 12 bases between. CDR3 length: 15 amino acids. As DNA, the CDR3 is TGCGCCAGCAGCCAAGATGAACAGGTTGGAAACATTCAGTACTTC. Translation: CASSQDEQVGNIQYF.

This clone was counted between two and nine times. This sequence joins TRBV10-3 and TRBJ2-7; D is possibly TRBD1 (6 bases). Trimming cost V 6 bases and J 5 bases, with 14 bases left between them. Germline values: CDR1 ENHRY, CDR2 SYGVKD. The CDR3 consists of 13 residues. The CDR3 here is CAISPQGLDEQYF. The CDR3 DNA follows: TGTGCCATCAGCCCACAGGGCCTCGACGAGCAGTACTTC.